Listed below are T cell receptor beta chains from one sample, sequenced in a study of CD8+CD57+ T cells in acquired aplastic anemia. MiXCR, run by TCRdb on the reads, gives a single entry per CDR3 protein. The table records about 160,000 distinct CDR3 sequences, 40% to 50% of them present only once. Input material: sorted CD4+, CD8+, or CD8+CD57+ T cells (not recorded which) from PBMCs. These receptors were obtained from a human donor with aplastic anemia. Both conserved end residues are part of each CDR3. The order of the fields is D gene, J gene, clone size, V gene, CDR3 DNA, CDR3 protein. D genes are given only for firm matches. Where a row states a size, it is once, few, many or the class of an expanded clone; other rows omit it.

d_call: TRBD2
j_call: TRBJ2-1
clone_size: .
v_call: TRBV5-1
cdr3_nt: TGCGCCAGCAGCCCGGGGACTAGCGGGGGGCGTGAGCAGTTCTTC
cdr3_aa: CASSPGTSGGREQFF

d_call: TRBD2
j_call: TRBJ2-1
clone_size: many
v_call: TRBV11-2
cdr3_nt: TGTGCCAGCAGAATAGGGGCGGCGGGAGGGCCTGGTGAGCAGTTCTTC
cdr3_aa: CASRIGAAGGPGEQFF

d_call: TRBD1
j_call: TRBJ2-7
clone_size: many
v_call: TRBV19
cdr3_nt: TGTGCCAGTCGCCAGCCTGGACAGGGGGCGAGCCACGAGCAGTACTTC
cdr3_aa: CASRQPGQGASHEQYF

d_call: .
j_call: TRBJ1-5
clone_size: once
v_call: TRBV7-8
cdr3_nt: TGTGCCCGCAGCTTAGGGGGGAAGTGGCCCCAGCATTTT
cdr3_aa: CARSLGGKWPQHF

d_call: TRBD1
j_call: TRBJ2-3
clone_size: few
v_call: TRBV10-3
cdr3_nt: TGTGCCACGCGAGGGACAGGGTCGCCAGATACGCAGTATTTT
cdr3_aa: CATRGTGSPDTQYF

d_call: .
j_call: TRBJ2-1
clone_size: many
v_call: TRBV7-3
cdr3_nt: TGTGCCAGCAGCCCCTCGCGAGAGCAGTTCTTC
cdr3_aa: CASSPSREQFF

d_call: TRBD1
j_call: TRBJ1-1
clone_size: .
v_call: TRBV10-1
cdr3_nt: TGCGCCAGCAGCCTTTCGATAGCTGGGACAGGGTTGGGAACTGAAGCTTTCTTT
cdr3_aa: CASSLSIAGTGLGTEAFF

d_call: .
j_call: TRBJ2-7
clone_size: .
v_call: TRBV19
cdr3_nt: TGTGCCAGTAGTATCTCAAGTCAACCTCCCTACGAGCAGTACTTC
cdr3_aa: CASSISSQPPYEQYF

d_call: .
j_call: TRBJ1-4
clone_size: many
v_call: TRBV2
cdr3_nt: TGTGCCAGCAGTGGAACTCAGAAGAACGAAAAACTGTTTTTT
cdr3_aa: CASSGTQKNEKLFF

d_call: TRBD1
j_call: TRBJ2-1
clone_size: .
v_call: TRBV7-9
cdr3_nt: TGTGCCAGCAGCCTGGACAGGACTGAGCAGTTCTTC
cdr3_aa: CASSLDRTEQFF

d_call: TRBD1
j_call: TRBJ2-1
clone_size: .
v_call: TRBV10-3
cdr3_nt: TGTGCCAGCAGTATGGGACAGGGGAATGAGCAGTTCTTC
cdr3_aa: CASSMGQGNEQFF

d_call: .
j_call: TRBJ1-4
clone_size: .
v_call: TRBV5-8
cdr3_nt: TGTGCCAGCAGCCCGGACACCGTTAATGAAAAACTGTTTTTT
cdr3_aa: CASSPDTVNEKLFF

d_call: TRBD2
j_call: TRBJ2-3
clone_size: many
v_call: TRBV9
cdr3_nt: TGTGCCAGCAGCGCCGGACTAGCGGGAAGGACAGATACGCAGTATTTT
cdr3_aa: CASSAGLAGRTDTQYF

d_call: .
j_call: TRBJ1-1
clone_size: .
v_call: TRBV19
cdr3_nt: TGTGCCAGTAGAGGGGACAAACTCGTCGACTTT
cdr3_aa: CASRGDKLVDF

d_call: .
j_call: TRBJ1-2
clone_size: many
v_call: TRBV7-2
cdr3_nt: TGTGCCAGCAGCCCCCCCGCTAACTATGGCTACACCTTC
cdr3_aa: CASSPPANYGYTF

d_call: .
j_call: TRBJ2-7
clone_size: few
v_call: TRBV6-2/TRBV6-3
cdr3_nt: TGTGCCAGCAGTTACAGGGCGAGCTCCTACGAGCAGTACTTC
cdr3_aa: CASSYRASSYEQYF

d_call: .
j_call: TRBJ2-5
clone_size: .
v_call: TRBV15
cdr3_nt: TGTGCCACCAGCAGAGATCCCCACCCAACGGAGACCCAGTACTTC
cdr3_aa: CATSRDPHPTETQYF

d_call: .
j_call: TRBJ2-3
clone_size: .
v_call: TRBV14
cdr3_nt: TGTGCCAGCAGCCAAGACGCGGAGTGGGGGGCTATCACAGATACGCAGTATTTT
cdr3_aa: CASSQDAEWGAITDTQYF

d_call: .
j_call: TRBJ2-6
clone_size: .
v_call: TRBV5-4
cdr3_nt: TGTGCCAGCAGCTTGCGAAAGGGGGCTGGGGCCAACGTCCTGACTTTC
cdr3_aa: CASSLRKGAGANVLTF

d_call: .
j_call: TRBJ1-3
clone_size: .
v_call: TRBV20-1
cdr3_nt: TGCAGTGCTAGAAACACCATATATTTT
cdr3_aa: CSARNTIYF

d_call: .
j_call: TRBJ2-5
clone_size: .
v_call: TRBV7-7
cdr3_nt: TGTGCCAGCAGCTTAGCGTCGGCAGCACAAGAGACCCAGTACTTC
cdr3_aa: CASSLASAAQETQYF

d_call: TRBD2
j_call: TRBJ2-1
clone_size: many
v_call: TRBV9
cdr3_nt: TGTGCCAGCAGCGCCGGACTAGTCTTCCTTGAGCAGTTCTTC
cdr3_aa: CASSAGLVFLEQFF

d_call: TRBD2
j_call: TRBJ2-1
clone_size: .
v_call: TRBV19
cdr3_nt: TGTGCCAGTCACCCCGGGACTAGCGGAAATGAGCAGTTCTTC
cdr3_aa: CASHPGTSGNEQFF

d_call: TRBD2
j_call: TRBJ2-7
clone_size: many
v_call: TRBV7-4
cdr3_nt: TGTGCCAGCAGCTTATTTCATTGGGTCGAGCGGGATGACGAGCAGTACTTC
cdr3_aa: CASSLFHWVERDDEQYF

d_call: .
j_call: TRBJ2-1
clone_size: .
v_call: TRBV12-3/TRBV12-4
cdr3_nt: TGTGCCAGCAGTTTAGCCGCGGGGGCGAGTTGGAATGAGCAGTTCTTC
cdr3_aa: CASSLAAGASWNEQFF

d_call: .
j_call: TRBJ2-1
clone_size: once
v_call: TRBV19
cdr3_nt: TGTGCCAGTAGTTCTAGCGCGAGGGCCTACAATGAGCAGTTCTTC
cdr3_aa: CASSSSARAYNEQFF

d_call: .
j_call: TRBJ1-1
clone_size: .
v_call: TRBV29-1
cdr3_nt: TGCAGCGCTCACTGGGGCGGTGAAGCTTTCTTT
cdr3_aa: CSAHWGGEAFF

d_call: .
j_call: TRBJ1-1
clone_size: .
v_call: TRBV7-2
cdr3_nt: TGTGCCAGCAGCTTTGGCAGGGCAGCTTTCTTT
cdr3_aa: CASSFGRAAFF

d_call: .
j_call: TRBJ1-5
clone_size: .
v_call: TRBV18
cdr3_nt: TGTGCCAGCTCACCCGTGGGGCCGGGAGCGAGCAATCAGCCCCAGCATTTT
cdr3_aa: CASSPVGPGASNQPQHF